Presented here are 18 T cell receptor beta chains from one specimen sequenced in a study of beta chain features in type 1 diabetes. General observations from the study: TCRB CDR3s from Type 1 diabetes patients were moderately but significantly shorter in all four CD4+ subsets.

Expressed TCRB transcripts got sequenced, as all isolated RNA was reverse transcribed. Profiled with immunoSEQ multiplex PCR; TCRdb holds only in-frame clones, not every one. The sample holds 500,000 to 800,000 clones, about an eighth seen once. No cognate antigen is known for these TCRs. Material for sequencing was naive CD4+ T cells from blood. These receptors were taken from a young man with type 1 diabetes.

The V call is TRBV7-6, the J call TRBJ2-1, with D uncertain. This CDR3 region has 11 residues. The germline V gene has CDR1 SGHVS and CDR2 FNYEAQ. V lost 3 bases and J lost 5, with 2 bases in between. CDR3 coding DNA: TGTGCCAGCAGCTTGGACAATGAGCAGTTCTTC. Its translation is CASSLDNEQFF.

The V call is TRBV6-6, the J call TRBJ2-1; tentative D call: TRBD1 (6 bases). V lost 6 bases and J lost 6, with 18 bases in between. From germline, CDR1 is MNHNY and CDR2 SVGAGI (reference sequence). This CDR3 is 15 amino acids long. DNA of the CDR3: TGTGCCAGCAGCTACGCCACAGGGAAACTCAATGAGCAGTTCTTC. Amino acid sequence: CASSYATGKLNEQFF.

The genes are TRBV6-5 and TRBJ1-4; no reliable D call. The germline V gene encodes CDR1 MNHEY and CDR2 SVGAGI. The V and J ends lost 6 bases and 5 bases respectively, with 7 bases between them. This CDR3 is built from 12 residues. This chain's CDR3 is CASRDGNEKLFF. In DNA form, the CDR3 reads TGTGCCAGCAGGGACGGGAATGAAAAACTGTTTTTT.

The chain carries TRBV5-4 and TRBJ1-2; 10 bases are a match to TRBD1. The junction had 3 bases not matched to a gene; V was cut back by 5 bases and J by 5 bases. Germline V CDR1 and CDR2: SGHNT, YYREEE (reference sequence). CDR3 length equals 13 residues. CDR3 protein: CASRGQGEYGYTF. The CDR3 DNA sequence: TGTGCCAGCAGAGGACAGGGGGAATATGGCTACACCTTC.

CDR3 sequence (DNA): TGCAGCGTTGAAGAGTTGCAGAGACGGGACACTGAAGCTTTCTTT. Its translation is CSVEELQRRDTEAFF. J is TRBJ1-1 and V is TRBV29-1; D gene ambiguous. The CDR3 runs 15 residues. Germline V gene sequence: CDR1 SQVTM, CDR2 ANQGSEA. V was trimmed by 0 bases and J by 3 bases, leaving 14 bases between them.

The chain is built from TRBV4-2 and TRBJ1-1; D unclear. Germline V lookup: CDR1 LGHNA, CDR2 YNFKEQ. The CDR3 is 13 amino acids. V dropped 0 bases and J dropped 4 bases, with 6 bases sitting between them. The CDR3 protein is CASSQDRLTEAFF. CDR3 in DNA: TGTGCCAGCAGCCAAGACAGGCTCACTGAAGCTTTCTTT.

As for this clone: Other DNA sequences in the sample encode the same CDR3. The rearrangement uses TRBV7-2 and TRBJ2-5; D gene uncertain. V was shortened by 1 base and J by 1 base, with 4 bases between the two germline ends. The CDR3 totals 13 residues. CDR1 and CDR2 (germline): SGHTA, FQGNSA. The chain's CDR3 is CASSLGFQETQYF. CDR3 nucleotide sequence: TGTGCCAGCAGCTTAGGTTTCCAAGAGACCCAGTACTTC.

The V call is TRBV11-2, the J call TRBJ2-3; possibly TRBD1 for D (6 bases). Germline CDR1 is SGHAT and CDR2 is FQNNGV. The CDR3 contains 12 residues. V lost 4 bases to trimming and J lost 14 bases, with 16 bases between them. As DNA, the CDR3 is TGTGCCAGCAGCTCACGGGCAGGGGTTACGTATTTT. It specifies CASSSRAGVTYF.

V gene TRBV7-9 combines with J gene TRBJ2-5, with 9 bases aligning to TRBD2. From germline, CDR1 is SEHNR and CDR2 FQNEAQ (reference sequence). The CDR3 consists of 16 residues. Trimming cost V 5 bases and J 5 bases; bases outside gene matches: 12. CDR3: CASSPLGAGGTETQYF. The CDR3 bases are TGTGCCAGCAGCCCCCTGGGAGCGGGGGGAACCGAGACCCAGTACTTC.

This clone was recorded a few times. The chain is built from TRBV18 and TRBJ2-7, with 8 nucleotides matching TRBD1. Trimming cost V 3 bases and J 2 bases; bases outside gene matches: 6. Germline V CDR1 and CDR2: KGHSH, LQKENI. The CDR3 has 15 residues. CDR3 coding DNA: TGTGCCAGCTCACCCACTTGGGACAGGCCCTACGAGCAGTACTTC. This encodes CASSPTWDRPYEQYF.

This clone was observed a handful of times. This chain uses TRBV7-9 with TRBJ1-5, with 8 bases aligning to TRBD1. Per germline, CDR1 SEHNR and CDR2 FQNEAQ (reference sequence). Trimming cost V 2 bases and J 7 bases; bases outside gene matches: 10. The CDR3 has 16 residues. The CDR3, as DNA: TGTGCCAGCAGCTTAATGGCAGGGGGCTTACCCCAGCCCCAGCATTTT. This translates into CASSLMAGGLPQPQHF.

The chain has TRBV5-1 and TRBJ2-4; D is perhaps TRBD1 (5 bases). The CDR3 runs to 15 residues. Germline values: CDR1 SGHRS, CDR2 YFSETQ. V was pared by 2 bases and J by 5 bases, with 14 bases between. The CDR3 DNA is TGCGCCAGCAGCTTAGGGGCCATTAGGGAAAACATTCAGTACTTC. Translation gives CASSLGAIRENIQYF.

This clone was seen only a few times. The chain combines TRBV2 with TRBJ1-1; perhaps TRBD1 as D (5 bases). Trimming stripped 6 bases from V and 4 bases from J, with 12 bases between. The CDR3 is 13 residues long. The germline V gene encodes CDR1 SNHLY and CDR2 FYNNEI. The CDR3, as DNA: TGTGCCAGCAGATCGGGGGGTATCACTGAAGCTTTCTTT. It specifies CASRSGGITEAFF.

Note on this clone: The sample contains more than one DNA sequence encoding this CDR3. This rearrangement joins TRBV10-3 to TRBJ2-7; D is undetermined. The CDR3 is 12 amino acids. V dropped 3 bases and J dropped 4 bases, with 7 bases sitting between them. From germline, CDR1 is ENHRY and CDR2 SYGVKD. The CDR3 DNA is TGTGCCATCAGTGATCGGACGTACGAGCAGTACTTC. Its translation is CAISDRTYEQYF.

The rearrangement uses TRBV25-1 and TRBJ1-1; D may be TRBD1 (6 bases). Germline CDR1 and CDR2: MGHDK and SYGVNS. The CDR3 consists of 13 residues. V gave up 1 base and J gave up 6 bases, with 9 bases separating them. CDR3 DNA sequence: TGTGCCAGCAGTGAATTGGGGGGCCCTGAAGCTTTCTTT. It yields the protein CASSELGGPEAFF.

The V and J genes are TRBV11-2 and TRBJ2-3; the D is unclear. The CDR3 covers 12 residues. Trimming removed 4 bases at V and 6 bases at J, with 8 bases between. The germline gives CDR1 SGHAT, CDR2 FQNNGV. The CDR3 nucleotides read TGTGCCAGCAGCTGGCAAACGGATACGCAGTATTTT. Its protein is CASSWQTDTQYF.

This clone was counted between two and nine times. The chain links TRBV10-3 to TRBJ2-7; 7 bases align to TRBD1. CDR3 length: 14 residues. CDR1 is ENHRY, CDR2 SYGVKD, per germline. After removal of 7 bases from V and 5 bases from J, the junction contained 11 bases not matched to a gene. CDR3 nucleotides: TGTGCCATCAAGGTCGGGACAGCCACGGACGAGCAGTACTTC. Translated, it gives CAIKVGTATDEQYF.

The chain has TRBV4-1 and TRBJ2-7; D possibly corresponds to TRBD2 (6 bases). CDR1 and CDR2 from the germline V gene are MGHRA and YSYEKL. V was cut by 4 bases and J by 2 bases, with 18 bases left in between. This CDR3 contains 16 residues. The CDR3 DNA reads as TGCGCCAGCAGCCCTCCGGGACGGAGGGCTCCCTACGAGCAGTACTTC. Residues: CASSPPGRRAPYEQYF.